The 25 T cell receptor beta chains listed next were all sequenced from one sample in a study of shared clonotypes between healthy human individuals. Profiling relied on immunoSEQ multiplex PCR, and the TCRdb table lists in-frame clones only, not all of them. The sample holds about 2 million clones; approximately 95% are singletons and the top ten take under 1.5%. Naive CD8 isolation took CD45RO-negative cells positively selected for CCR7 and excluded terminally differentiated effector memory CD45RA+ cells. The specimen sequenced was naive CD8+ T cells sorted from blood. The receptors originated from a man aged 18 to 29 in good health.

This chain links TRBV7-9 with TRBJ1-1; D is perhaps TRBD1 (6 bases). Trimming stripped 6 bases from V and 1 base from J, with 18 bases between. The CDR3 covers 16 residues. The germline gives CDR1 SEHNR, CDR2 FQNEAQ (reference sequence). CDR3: CASRDTGTGKNTEAFF. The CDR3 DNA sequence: TGTGCCAGCAGAGATACAGGGACCGGAAAGAACACTGAAGCTTTCTTT.

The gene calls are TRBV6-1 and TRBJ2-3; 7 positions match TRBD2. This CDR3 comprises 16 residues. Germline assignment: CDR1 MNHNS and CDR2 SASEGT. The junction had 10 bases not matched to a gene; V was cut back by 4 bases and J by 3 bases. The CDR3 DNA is TGTGCCAGCAGTGCTCAGGCGGGAGAGGGGACAGATACGCAGTATTTT. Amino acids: CASSAQAGEGTDTQYF.

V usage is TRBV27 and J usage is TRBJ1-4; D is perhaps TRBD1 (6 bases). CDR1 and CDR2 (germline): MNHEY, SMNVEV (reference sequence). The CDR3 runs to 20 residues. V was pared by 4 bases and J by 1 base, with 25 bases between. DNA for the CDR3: TGTGCCAGCAGTTCCCTTGTGGGGGGGGCAAGGGGGATAACTAATGAAAAACTGTTTTTT. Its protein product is CASSSLVGGARGITNEKLFF.

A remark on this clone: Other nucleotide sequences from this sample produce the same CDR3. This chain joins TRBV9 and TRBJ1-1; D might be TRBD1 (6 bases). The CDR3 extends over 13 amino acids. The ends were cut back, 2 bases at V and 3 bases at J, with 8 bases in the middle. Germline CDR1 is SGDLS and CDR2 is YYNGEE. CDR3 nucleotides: TGTGCCAGCAGCGTCGGGACACACACTGAAGCTTTCTTT. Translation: CASSVGTHTEAFF.

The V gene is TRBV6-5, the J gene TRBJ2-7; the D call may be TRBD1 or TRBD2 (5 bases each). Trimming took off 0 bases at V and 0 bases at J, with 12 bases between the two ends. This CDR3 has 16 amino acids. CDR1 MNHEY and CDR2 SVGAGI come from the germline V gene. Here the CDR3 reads CASSYSKGPVSYEQYF. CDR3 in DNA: TGTGCCAGCAGTTACTCAAAGGGACCCGTCTCCTACGAGCAGTACTTC.

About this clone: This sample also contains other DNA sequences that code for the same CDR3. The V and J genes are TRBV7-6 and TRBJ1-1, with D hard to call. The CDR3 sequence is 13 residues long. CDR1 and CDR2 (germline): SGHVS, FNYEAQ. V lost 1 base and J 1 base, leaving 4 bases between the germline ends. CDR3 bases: TGTGCCAGCAGCTTAGGAGAGAACACTGAAGCTTTCTTT. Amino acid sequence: CASSLGENTEAFF.

The DNA of the CDR3 is TGTGCCAGCAGCTCCAGTCCCAATCAGCCCCAGCATTTT. It codes for CASSSSPNQPQHF. V usage is TRBV5-8 and J usage is TRBJ1-5; D gene ambiguous. The CDR3 totals 13 residues. Germline V gene sequence: CDR1 SGHTS, CDR2 YDEGEE. Trimming stripped 3 bases from V and 3 bases from J, with 7 bases between.

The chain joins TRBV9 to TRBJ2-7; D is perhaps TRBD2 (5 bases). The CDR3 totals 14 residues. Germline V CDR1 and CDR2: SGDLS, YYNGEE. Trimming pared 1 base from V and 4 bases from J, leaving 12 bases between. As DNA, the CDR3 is TGTGCCAGCAGCGTAAGCGGAACAGATTACGAGCAGTACTTC. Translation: CASSVSGTDYEQYF.

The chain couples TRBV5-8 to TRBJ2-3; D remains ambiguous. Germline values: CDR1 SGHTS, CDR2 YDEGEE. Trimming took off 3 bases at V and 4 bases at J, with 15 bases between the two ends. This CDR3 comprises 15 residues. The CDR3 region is CASSSGSAIPDTQYF. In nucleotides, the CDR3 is TGTGCCAGCAGCTCGGGCTCGGCAATCCCAGATACGCAGTATTTT.

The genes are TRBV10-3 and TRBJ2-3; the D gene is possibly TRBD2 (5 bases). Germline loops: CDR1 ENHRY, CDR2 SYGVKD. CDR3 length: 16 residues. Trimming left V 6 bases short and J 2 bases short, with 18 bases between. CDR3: CAIRSGGSGNTDTQYF. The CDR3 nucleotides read TGTGCCATCAGGAGTGGAGGCAGTGGGAACACAGATACGCAGTATTTT.

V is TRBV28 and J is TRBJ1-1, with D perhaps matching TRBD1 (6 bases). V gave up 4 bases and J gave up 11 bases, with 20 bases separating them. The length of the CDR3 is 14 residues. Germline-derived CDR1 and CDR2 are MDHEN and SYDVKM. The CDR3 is CASSWGEGVRVAFF. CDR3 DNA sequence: TGTGCCAGCAGTTGGGGCGAGGGGGTGCGGGTTGCTTTCTTT.

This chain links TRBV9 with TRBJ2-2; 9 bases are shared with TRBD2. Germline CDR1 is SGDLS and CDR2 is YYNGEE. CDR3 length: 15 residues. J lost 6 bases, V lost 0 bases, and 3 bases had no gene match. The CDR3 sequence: CASSVGSGGSGELFF. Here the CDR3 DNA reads TGTGCCAGCAGCGTAGGTAGCGGGGGTTCCGGGGAGCTGTTTTTT.

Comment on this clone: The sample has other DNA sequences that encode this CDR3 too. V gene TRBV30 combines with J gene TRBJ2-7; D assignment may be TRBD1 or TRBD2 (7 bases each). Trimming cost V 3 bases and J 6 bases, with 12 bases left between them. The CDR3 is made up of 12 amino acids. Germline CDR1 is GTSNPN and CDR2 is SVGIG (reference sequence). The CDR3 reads CAWSRGGGEQYF. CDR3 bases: TGTGCCTGGAGCAGGGGGGGAGGCGAGCAGTACTTC.

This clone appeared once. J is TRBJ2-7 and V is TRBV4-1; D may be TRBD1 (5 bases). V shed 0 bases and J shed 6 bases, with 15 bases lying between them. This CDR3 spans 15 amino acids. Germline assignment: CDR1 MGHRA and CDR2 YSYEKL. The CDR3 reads CASSQDWQGGAEQYF. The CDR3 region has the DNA TGCGCCAGCAGCCAAGATTGGCAGGGTGGGGCCGAGCAGTACTTC.

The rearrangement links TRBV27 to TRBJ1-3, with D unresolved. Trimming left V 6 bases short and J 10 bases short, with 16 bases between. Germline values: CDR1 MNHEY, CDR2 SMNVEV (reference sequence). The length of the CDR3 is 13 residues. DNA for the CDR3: TGTGCCAGCAGCCGGAGATCCGCCTGGACCATATATTTT. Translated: CASSRRSAWTIYF.

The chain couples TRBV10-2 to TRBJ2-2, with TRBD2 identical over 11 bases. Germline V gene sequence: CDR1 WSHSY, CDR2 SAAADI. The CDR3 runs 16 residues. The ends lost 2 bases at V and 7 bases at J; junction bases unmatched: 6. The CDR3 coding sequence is TGCGCCAGCAGTGAGGCTAGCGGGGGGCTGGGCGGGGAGCTGTTTTTT. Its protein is CASSEASGGLGGELFF.

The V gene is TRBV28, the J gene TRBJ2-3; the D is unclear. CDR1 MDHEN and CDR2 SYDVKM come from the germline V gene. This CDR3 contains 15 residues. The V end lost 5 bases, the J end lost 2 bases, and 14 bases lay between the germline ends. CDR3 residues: CASSVGSSNTDTQYF. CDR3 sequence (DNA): TGTGCCAGCAGTGTAGGTAGCAGCAACACAGATACGCAGTATTTT.

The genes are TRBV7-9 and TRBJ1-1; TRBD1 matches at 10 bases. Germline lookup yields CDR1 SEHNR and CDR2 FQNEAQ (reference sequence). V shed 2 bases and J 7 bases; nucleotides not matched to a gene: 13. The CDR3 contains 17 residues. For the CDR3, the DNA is TGTGCCAGCAGCTTAAAGACAGGGGGCCAGACGAAAAGTGAAGCTTTCTTT. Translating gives CASSLKTGGQTKSEAFF. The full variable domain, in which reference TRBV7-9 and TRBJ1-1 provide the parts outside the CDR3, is DTGVSQNPRHKITKRGQNVTFRCDPISEHNRLYWYRQTLGQGPEFLTYFQNEAQLEKSRLLSDRFSAERPKGSFSTLEIQRTEQGDSAMYLCASSLKTGGQTKSEAFFGQGTRLTVV.

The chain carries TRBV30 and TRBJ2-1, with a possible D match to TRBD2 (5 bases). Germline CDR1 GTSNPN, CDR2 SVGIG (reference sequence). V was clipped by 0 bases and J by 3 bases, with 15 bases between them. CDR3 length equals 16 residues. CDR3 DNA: TGTGCCTGGAGTGTGAGGGCCTTCGCCCTCTACAATGAGCAGTTCTTC. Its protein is CAWSVRAFALYNEQFF.

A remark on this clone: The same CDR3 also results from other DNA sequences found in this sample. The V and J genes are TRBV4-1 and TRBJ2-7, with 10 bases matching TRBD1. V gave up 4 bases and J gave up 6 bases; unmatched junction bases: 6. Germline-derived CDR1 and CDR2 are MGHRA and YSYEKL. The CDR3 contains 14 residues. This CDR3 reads CASSLRDRGSEQYF. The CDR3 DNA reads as TGCGCCAGCAGCCTCCGGGACAGGGGTAGCGAGCAGTACTTC.

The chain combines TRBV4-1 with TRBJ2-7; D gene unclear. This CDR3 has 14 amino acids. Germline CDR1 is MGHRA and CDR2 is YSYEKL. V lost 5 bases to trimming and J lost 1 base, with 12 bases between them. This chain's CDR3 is CASSARPGSYEQYF. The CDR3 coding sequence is TGCGCCAGCAGCGCCCGACCCGGATCCTACGAGCAGTACTTC.

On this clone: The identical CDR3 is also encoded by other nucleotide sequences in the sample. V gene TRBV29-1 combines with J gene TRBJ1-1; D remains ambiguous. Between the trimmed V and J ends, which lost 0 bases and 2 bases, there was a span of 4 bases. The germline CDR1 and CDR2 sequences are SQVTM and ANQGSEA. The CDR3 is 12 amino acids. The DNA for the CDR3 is TGCAGCGTTGAAGATCTTAACACTGAAGCTTTCTTT. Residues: CSVEDLNTEAFF.

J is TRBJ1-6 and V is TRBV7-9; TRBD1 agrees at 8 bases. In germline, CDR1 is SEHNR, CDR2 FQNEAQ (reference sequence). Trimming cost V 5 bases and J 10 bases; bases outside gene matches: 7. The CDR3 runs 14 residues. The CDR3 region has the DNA TGTGCCAGCAGCGGGCAGGGGGCGGAATCACCCCTCCACTTT. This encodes CASSGQGAESPLHF.

The CDR3 DNA is TGTGCCAGCAGGTCACAGGGGTTCAATCAGCCCCAGCATTTT. It codes for CASRSQGFNQPQHF. The chain has TRBV27 and TRBJ1-5; 7 nucleotides match TRBD1. This CDR3 region has 14 residues. Per germline, CDR1 MNHEY and CDR2 SMNVEV (reference sequence). V lost 6 bases and J lost 3; bases outside the gene matches: 5.

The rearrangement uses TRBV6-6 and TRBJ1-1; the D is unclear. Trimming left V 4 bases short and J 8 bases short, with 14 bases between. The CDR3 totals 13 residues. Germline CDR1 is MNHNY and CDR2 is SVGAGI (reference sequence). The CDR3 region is CASSSSGSLEAFF. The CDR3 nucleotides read TGTGCCAGCAGTTCCTCCGGTAGCCTAGAAGCTTTCTTT.